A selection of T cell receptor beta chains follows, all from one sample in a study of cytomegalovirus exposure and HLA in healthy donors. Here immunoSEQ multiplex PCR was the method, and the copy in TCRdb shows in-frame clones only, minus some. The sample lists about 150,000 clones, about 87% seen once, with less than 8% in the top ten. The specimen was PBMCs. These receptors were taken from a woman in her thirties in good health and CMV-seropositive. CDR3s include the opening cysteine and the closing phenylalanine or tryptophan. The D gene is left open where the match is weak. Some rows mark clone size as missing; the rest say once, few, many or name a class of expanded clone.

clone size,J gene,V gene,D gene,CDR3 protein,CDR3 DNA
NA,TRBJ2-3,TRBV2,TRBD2,CASSLTPSTSGRAADTQYF,TGTGCCAGCAGTTTGACCCCCTCGACTAGCGGGAGGGCGGCAGATACGCAGTATTTT
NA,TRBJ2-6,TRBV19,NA,CASSIGGWANVLTF,TGTGCCAGTAGTATTGGGGGCTGGGCCAACGTCCTGACTTTC
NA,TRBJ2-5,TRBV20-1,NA,CSVRRQETQYF,TGCAGTGTAAGGCGGCAGGAGACCCAGTACTTC
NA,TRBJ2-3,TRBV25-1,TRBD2,CASGNSGSPTTDTQYF,TGTGCCAGCGGAAATAGCGGGAGCCCCACCACAGATACGCAGTATTTT
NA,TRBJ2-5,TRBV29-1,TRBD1,CSVEGTGVETQYF,TGCAGCGTTGAAGGAACAGGGGTAGAGACCCAGTACTTC
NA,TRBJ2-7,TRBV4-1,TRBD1,CASSQDWVGTGSSYEQYF,TGCGCCAGCAGCCAAGATTGGGTCGGGACAGGGAGCTCCTACGAGCAGTACTTC
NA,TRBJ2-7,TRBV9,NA,CASATGTSYEQYF,TGTGCCAGCGCAACAGGGACCTCCTACGAGCAGTACTTC
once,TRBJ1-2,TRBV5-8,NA,CASSGRQRTNYGYTF,TGTGCCAGCAGCGGGAGGCAGAGGACTAACTATGGCTACACCTTC
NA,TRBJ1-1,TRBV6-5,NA,CASSPDSFEAFF,TGTGCCAGCAGCCCGGACTCCTTCGAAGCTTTCTTT
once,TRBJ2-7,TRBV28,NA,CASSLLGRGYEQYF,TGTGCCAGCAGTTTACTTGGACGGGGCTACGAGCAGTACTTC
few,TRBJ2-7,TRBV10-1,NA,CASSVRESGEQYF,TGCGCCAGCAGTGTACGAGAGTCTGGCGAGCAGTACTTC
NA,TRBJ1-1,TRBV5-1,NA,CASSLGTGAEAFF,TGCGCCAGCAGCTTGGGAACGGGAGCTGAAGCTTTCTTT
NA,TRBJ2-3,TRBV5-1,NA,CASSFGTRDLGTDTQYF,TGCGCCAGCAGCTTTGGAACGCGGGACCTGGGAACAGATACGCAGTATTTT
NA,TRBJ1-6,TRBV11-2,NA,CASSLTRGANSPLHF,TGTGCCAGCAGCCTCACTCGGGGGGCAAATTCACCCCTCCACTTT
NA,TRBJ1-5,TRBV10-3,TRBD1,CAISAQGVGQPQHF,TGTGCCATCAGTGCCCAGGGGGTGGGTCAGCCCCAGCATTTT
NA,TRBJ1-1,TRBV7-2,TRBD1,CASSSYRGNTEAFF,TGTGCCAGCAGCTCCTACAGGGGGAACACTGAAGCTTTCTTT
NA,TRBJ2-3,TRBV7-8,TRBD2,CASSSSRRGGTDTQYF,TGTGCCAGCAGCTCATCGCGGCGGGGGGGCACAGATACGCAGTATTTT
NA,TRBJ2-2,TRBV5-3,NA,CARSPGPTGELFF,TGTGCCAGAAGCCCAGGGCCAACCGGGGAGCTGTTTTTT
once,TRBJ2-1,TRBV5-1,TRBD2,CASSLGSGRGYNEQFF,TGCGCCAGCAGCTTGGGTAGCGGGAGAGGCTACAATGAGCAGTTCTTC
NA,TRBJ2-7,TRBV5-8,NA,CASSHQWGPYEQYF,TGTGCCAGCAGCCACCAGTGGGGGCCCTACGAGCAGTACTTC
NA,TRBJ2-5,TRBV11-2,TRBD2,CASSSLAVQETQYF,TGTGCCAGCAGCTCGCTAGCGGTCCAAGAGACCCAGTACTTC
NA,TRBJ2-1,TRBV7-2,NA,CASSGGSYNEQFF,TGTGCCAGCAGCGGAGGGTCCTACAATGAGCAGTTCTTC
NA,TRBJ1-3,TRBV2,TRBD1,CASSQGGTGSTNTIYF,TGTGCCAGCAGCCAGGGGGGGACAGGGTCTACAAACACCATATATTTT
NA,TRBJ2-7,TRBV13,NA,CASSRDWRDPPYEQYF,TGTGCCAGCAGCCGTGACTGGCGGGACCCCCCCTACGAGCAGTACTTC
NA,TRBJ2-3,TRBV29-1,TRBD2,CSAEGLAGAHTSTDTQYF,TGCAGCGCTGAAGGACTAGCGGGGGCTCACACAAGCACAGATACGCAGTATTTT
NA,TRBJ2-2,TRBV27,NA,CASDKTGRSGELFF,TGTGCCAGCGATAAAACGGGAAGGTCCGGGGAGCTGTTTTTT
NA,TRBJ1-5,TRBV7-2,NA,CASSLVEGFSNQPQHF,TGTGCCAGCAGCTTAGTTGAGGGATTCTCCAATCAGCCCCAGCATTTT
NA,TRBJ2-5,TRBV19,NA,CASSIGGTQYF,TGTGCCAGTAGTATCGGGGGAACCCAGTACTTC
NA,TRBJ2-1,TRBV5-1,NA,CASSKKGKNEQFF,TGCGCCAGCTCGAAGAAGGGGAAGAATGAGCAGTTCTTC
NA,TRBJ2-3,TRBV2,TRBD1,CASSATGARTDTQYF,TGTGCCAGCAGCGCGACAGGGGCGCGCACAGATACGCAGTATTTT
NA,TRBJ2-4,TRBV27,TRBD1,CASSYRQGLAKNIQYF,TGTGCCAGCAGTTACCGACAGGGCCTAGCCAAAAACATTCAGTACTTC
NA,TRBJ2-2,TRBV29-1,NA,CSVVSAGELFF,TGCAGCGTTGTGTCCGCCGGGGAGCTGTTTTTT
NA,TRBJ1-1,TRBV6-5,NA,CASSSHPGQLNTEAFF,TGTGCCAGCAGTTCGCACCCCGGACAGCTGAACACTGAAGCTTTCTTT
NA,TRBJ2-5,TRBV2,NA,CASRGRDTVTGTQYF,TGTGCCAGCAGGGGGAGGGACACCGTAACGGGGACCCAGTACTTC
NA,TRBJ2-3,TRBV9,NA,CASSANSADTQYF,TGTGCCAGCAGCGCTAATTCGGCAGATACGCAGTATTTT
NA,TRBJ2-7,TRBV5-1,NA,CASSLSAGTYEQYF,TGCGCCAGCAGCTTGTCCGCAGGGACCTACGAGCAGTACTTC
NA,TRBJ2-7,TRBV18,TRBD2,CASSPPGSGRKYEQYF,TGTGCCAGCTCACCACCGGGTAGCGGGAGAAAGTACGAGCAGTACTTC